Presented here are 22 T cell receptor beta chains from one specimen sequenced in a study of identical twins. TCRdb passed the 5' RACE reads through MiXCR, listing each CDR3 protein once. The sample includes some 200,000 distinct CDR3 sequences, around 8.1% of them seen just once. This same sample was also part of a study on yellow fever vaccine responses in identical twins.

Material for sequencing was memory (CD45RO+) T cells sorted from blood. The receptors were gathered from a woman aged 18-35 years in good health.

This clonotype has more than one count but fewer than ten. J is TRBJ2-1 and V is TRBV28; D is perhaps TRBD2 (7 bases). V shed 2 bases and J shed 3 bases, with 14 bases lying between them. The CDR3 spans 16 residues. Germline loops: CDR1 MDHEN, CDR2 SYDVKM. DNA for the CDR3: TGTGCCAGCAGTTTAATGGGGGGGGCTTTCTACAATGAGCAGTTCTTC. Translated, it gives CASSLMGGAFYNEQFF.

The chain carries TRBV28 and TRBJ1-5, with D possibly TRBD1 on 5 matching bases. CDR1 and CDR2 (germline): MDHEN, SYDVKM. There are 15 residues in the CDR3. Trimming cost V 6 bases and J 6 bases, with 18 bases left between them. Here the CDR3 DNA reads TGTGCCAGCAGCTCCAGGGCGTCTGACATTCAGCCCCAGCATTTT. This encodes CASSSRASDIQPQHF.

The CDR3 bases are TGTGCCAGCAGCTTCAACAATCAGCCCCAGCATTTT. Protein: CASSFNNQPQHF. This chain uses TRBV7-2 with TRBJ1-5; unclear D gene. The germline gives CDR1 SGHTA, CDR2 FQGNSA. Between the trimmed V and J ends, which lost 3 bases and 3 bases, there was a span of 3 bases. CDR3 length: 12 amino acids.

This clonotype was counted at least ten times. The chain is built from TRBV5-1 and TRBJ2-3, with D perhaps TRBD2 (6 bases). CDR3 size: 16 residues. V shed 4 bases and J shed 8 bases, with 23 bases lying between them. Germline V gene lookup returns CDR1 SGHRS and CDR2 YFSETQ. Here the CDR3 DNA reads TGCGCCAGCAGCCGAACGCGGGGTTTGGGGAACGGTACGCAGTATTTT. Amino acid sequence: CASSRTRGLGNGTQYF.

This clonotype was detected many times. The rearrangement joins TRBV3-1 to TRBJ1-5, with D tentatively TRBD1 (5 bases). There are 15 residues in the CDR3. Per germline, CDR1 LGHDT and CDR2 YNNKEL (reference sequence). V was pared by 0 bases and J by 4 bases, with 10 bases between. The CDR3 DNA reads TGTGCCAGCAGCCAAGATAACAGGAGAAATCAGCCCCAGCATTTT. Protein product: CASSQDNRRNQPQHF.

CDR3 region: CASLKTQTSTDTQYF. CDR3 DNA: TGTGCCAGTCTGAAAACTCAGACTAGCACAGATACGCAGTATTTT. This chain links TRBV28 with TRBJ2-3; D uncertain. CDR1 is MDHEN and CDR2 is SYDVKM in the germline V gene. V dropped 9 bases and J dropped 0 bases, with 16 bases sitting between them. This CDR3 spans 15 amino acids.

The CDR3 spells CASSQDLVPAKNTGELFF. CDR3 in DNA: TGCGCCAGCAGCCAAGATTTGGTCCCAGCGAAGAACACCGGGGAGCTGTTTTTT. V is TRBV4-3 and J is TRBJ2-2; D unclear. Germline V gives CDR1 LGHNA, CDR2 YSLEER. The CDR3 consists of 18 residues. Trimming took 0 bases from V and 1 from J, leaving 15 bases between them.

This clonotype has a handful of counts. The gene calls are TRBV7-9 and TRBJ2-5, with D uncertain. Germline CDR1 reads SEHNR; CDR2 reads FQNEAQ (reference sequence). Trimming stripped 2 bases from V and 5 bases from J, with 12 bases between. The CDR3 spans 14 residues. The CDR3 DNA sequence: TGTGCCAGCAGCTTAAGTCGGGTCCGGGAGACCCAGTACTTC. Protein sequence: CASSLSRVRETQYF. Based on the CDR3 plus reference TRBV7-9 and TRBJ2-5, the full variable domain is DTGVSQNPRHKITKRGQNVTFRCDPISEHNRLYWYRQTLGQGPEFLTYFQNEAQLEKSRLLSDRFSAERPKGSFSTLEIQRTEQGDSAMYLCASSLSRVRETQYFGPGTRLLVL.

This clonotype was picked up a small number of times. It is unclear where the CDR3 begins or ends on the DNA, so no DNA is shown, and the CDR3 is as TCRdb lists it. CDR3 protein: CSPLVGGGSYNEHFF. V usage is TRBV20-1 and J usage is TRBJ2-1. Germline V gene lookup returns CDR1 DFQATT and CDR2 SNEGSKA (reference sequence). The CDR3 numbers 15 amino acids, ends counted.

The table lists this clonotype with many counts. The chain links TRBV10-1 to TRBJ2-1, with 9 nucleotides matching TRBD1. V lost 1 base to trimming and J lost 6 bases; unmatched junction nucleotides: 7. This CDR3 is 16 amino acids long. Germline V gene sequence: CDR1 WNHNN, CDR2 SYGVQD (reference sequence). The DNA for the CDR3 is TGCGCCAGCAGTGAGTACCCGGGACAGGGATCCAATGAGCAGTTCTTC. It specifies CASSEYPGQGSNEQFF.

This clonotype was detected ten times or more. CDR3 amino acids: CASSLIPGHRASPLHF. For the CDR3, the DNA is TGTGCCAGCAGTTTGATCCCCGGTCATCGGGCTTCACCCCTCCACTTT. The V and J genes are TRBV12-3 or TRBV12-4 and TRBJ1-6; no definite D call. Deletions cut 3 bases from V and 9 bases from J, with 18 bases between. The CDR3 consists of 16 residues.

This clonotype was counted at least ten times. J is TRBJ1-2 and V is TRBV6-5; 7 bases are shared with TRBD1. This CDR3 has 14 amino acids. The J segment lost 4 bases and the V segment lost 2 bases, leaving 4 bases of the junction unmatched. CDR1 is MNHEY, CDR2 SVGAGI, per germline. The CDR3 DNA reads TGTGCCAGCAGTTACACAGGGGAGGGCTATGGCTACACCTTC. Amino acid sequence: CASSYTGEGYGYTF.

V is TRBV3-1 and J is TRBJ1-5, with 7 bases lining up with TRBD1. CDR3 length: 14 amino acids. With 1 base clipped from V and 6 bases from J, the junction kept 3 bases outside the gene matches. Germline CDR1 is LGHDT and CDR2 is YNNKEL (reference sequence). The CDR3 protein is CASSQVNRGQPQHF. The CDR3 DNA reads as TGTGCCAGCAGCCAAGTTAACAGGGGTCAGCCCCAGCATTTT.

This clonotype was observed at least ten times. The chain uses TRBV3-1 and TRBJ1-2, with TRBD1 matching over 7 bases. After removal of 5 bases from V and 2 bases from J, the junction contained 5 bases not matched to a gene. Germline values: CDR1 LGHDT, CDR2 YNNKEL (reference sequence). CDR3 size: 14 residues. CDR3 region: CASSTGATNYGYTF. Written as DNA, the CDR3 is TGTGCCAGCAGCACAGGGGCTACGAACTATGGCTACACCTTC.

This clonotype was found many times. Here the CDR3 reads CASSPEVGGTDTQYF. CDR3 nucleotide sequence: TGTGCCAGCAGCCCCGAGGTGGGGGGCACAGATACGCAGTATTTT. This rearrangement joins TRBV6-4 to TRBJ2-3; D assignment may be TRBD1 or TRBD2 (5 bases each). The CDR3 runs 15 residues. Trimming took off 6 bases at V and 1 base at J, with 14 bases between the two ends. Germline CDR1 and CDR2: MRHNA and SNTAGT.

This clonotype was found many times. This chain connects TRBV15 to TRBJ1-1, with D uncertain. This CDR3 has 14 residues. V shed 5 bases and J shed 1 base, with 11 bases lying between them. CDR1 is LNHNV, CDR2 YYDKDF, per germline (reference sequence). The CDR3 region is CATSGAGSNTEAFF. The CDR3 DNA reads TGTGCCACCAGCGGAGCCGGGTCGAACACTGAAGCTTTCTTT.

There are many counts of this clonotype. The chain carries TRBV6-2 or TRBV6-3 and TRBJ2-7; 11 bases agree with TRBD2. The CDR3 has 17 residues. With 5 bases clipped from V and 0 bases from J, the junction kept 9 bases outside the gene matches. CDR1 and CDR2 (germline): MNHEY, SVGEGT. The CDR3 DNA reads as TGTGCCAGCAGTACGGGACTAGCGGAGCTCAACTCCTACGAGCAGTACTTC. Translation: CASSTGLAELNSYEQYF.

This clonotype was recorded many times. V usage is TRBV5-1 and J usage is TRBJ2-3; D unresolved. There are 13 residues in the CDR3. Looked up from germline, CDR1 is SGHRS and CDR2 is YFSETQ. Trimming took 3 bases from V and 6 from J, leaving 11 bases between them. CDR3 region: CASSSGGRDTQYF. CDR3 nucleotides: TGCGCCAGCAGCTCCGGTGGAAGGGATACGCAGTATTTT. The entire variable domain, with the rest obtained from reference TRBV5-1 and TRBJ2-3, is as follows: KAGVTQTPRYLIKTRGQQVTLSCSPISGHRSVSWYQQTPGQGLQFLFEYFSETQRNKGNFPGRFSGRQFSNSRSEMNVSTLELGDSALYLCASSSGGRDTQYFGPGTRLTVL.

This clonotype occurred a few times. The chain couples TRBV6-1 to TRBJ1-1; D is ambiguous. Germline values: CDR1 MNHNS, CDR2 SASEGT. Trimming stripped 11 bases from V and 1 base from J, with 14 bases between. The CDR3 is 13 amino acids. CDR3 amino acids: CAASREENTEAFF. The CDR3 DNA reads TGTGCCGCTAGTCGGGAAGAGAACACTGAAGCTTTCTTT.

The chain combines TRBV12-3 or TRBV12-4 with TRBJ2-2; D is uncertain. V lost 5 bases, J lost 4 bases, and 14 bases lay in between. The CDR3 totals 15 residues. The CDR3 here is CASSPRLGPTGELFF. CDR3 in DNA: TGTGCCAGCAGTCCTCGGTTAGGGCCCACCGGGGAGCTGTTTTTT.

The genes are TRBV7-3 and TRBJ2-2, with 12 bases fitting TRBD1. This CDR3 is 17 amino acids long. Germline V gene lookup returns CDR1 SGHTA and CDR2 FQGTGA. V lost 5 bases and J lost 5; bases outside the gene matches: 9. CDR3 sequence (DNA): TGTGCCAGCAGCCCGTCGGGGACAGGGGGCAGGACCGGGGAGCTGTTTTTT. Amino acids: CASSPSGTGGRTGELFF.

V is TRBV24-1 and J is TRBJ2-2, with 10 bases that match TRBD1. The CDR3 is 16 amino acids. Germline lookup yields CDR1 KGHDR and CDR2 SFDVKD. Trimming removed 4 bases from V and 3 bases from J; junction bases left unmatched: 4. The CDR3 bases are TGTGCCACCAGTGAAGTGGGACAGGGGTACACCGGGGAGCTGTTTTTT. Translation gives CATSEVGQGYTGELFF.